This T cell receptor beta chain is from a study of T cells after posttransplantation cyclophosphamide. Cyclophosphamide on days +3 and +4 followed busulfan-fludarabine conditioning and a marrow graft. The table came from immunoSEQ multiplex PCR; TCRdb's copy has only in-frame clones and leaves some out. Of some 19,000 clones in the sample, around 70% were seen once. This clone has a single count. Deletions cut 2 bases from V and 4 bases from J, with 17 bases between. The CDR3 runs to 16 residues. Germline lookup yields CDR1 MDHEN and CDR2 SYDVKM. The receptor was isolated from a male patient in his 30s who received an allogeneic stem cell transplant from a related donor, was CMV-positive, and had acute GVHD only. Some of the T cells may derive from the graft donor. The chain links TRBV28 to TRBJ1-2; D possibly corresponds to TRBD1 (5 bases). This specimen consisted of PBMCs, obtained after an allogeneic stem cell transplant with post-transplant cyclophosphamide. The DNA of the CDR3 is TGTGCCAGCAGTTTAGGACATTCTTACCGGGCCTATGGCTACACCTTC. Protein: CASSLGHSYRAYGYTF.